These T cell receptor beta chains were read from a single sample in a study of shared clonotypes between healthy human individuals. Sequenced by immunoSEQ multiplex PCR; TCRdb stores in-frame clones only, minus some. The data hold about 2.1 million clones, with around 93% observed a single time. Sequenced input: naive CD8+ T cells from PBMCs. The receptors come from a young man in good health. Some clones in this sample may be carry-over from other donors' samples. CDR3s include the opening cysteine and the closing phenylalanine or tryptophan. The D gene is left open where the match is weak. Clone sizes are given selectively: once, few, many, or a class where the clone is expanded.

d_call | j_call | clone_size | v_call | cdr3_aa | cdr3_nt
- | TRBJ2-1 | - | TRBV25-1 | CASSEFVEPPRNEQFF | TGTGCCAGCAGTGAATTTGTAGAACCTCCGAGAAATGAGCAGTTCTTC
TRBD2 | TRBJ2-5 | - | TRBV27 | CASTPRLAGGPSETQYF | TGTGCCAGCACCCCCCGACTAGCGGGAGGGCCGAGTGAGACCCAGTACTTC
TRBD2 | TRBJ2-3 | - | TRBV7-2 | CASSLGVAGADTQYF | TGTGCCAGCAGCTTAGGGGTAGCGGGAGCAGATACGCAGTATTTT
TRBD1 | TRBJ1-2 | - | TRBV5-6 | CASSLSTGTVIYGYTF | TGTGCCAGCAGCCTAAGTACCGGGACAGTAATTTATGGCTACACCTTC
TRBD1 | TRBJ2-3 | - | TRBV6-1 | CASGTGFTDTQYF | TGTGCCAGCGGGACAGGCTTCACAGATACGCAGTATTTT
- | TRBJ1-1 | few | TRBV7-9 | CASSFSEGNTEAFF | TGTGCCAGCAGCTTTAGTGAGGGGAACACTGAAGCTTTCTTT
TRBD1 | TRBJ1-1 | few | TRBV27 | CASSLLQGAAEAFF | TGTGCCAGCAGTTTACTCCAGGGGGCGGCTGAAGCTTTCTTT
- | TRBJ2-2 | - | TRBV11-1 | CASSLVPGELFF | TGTGCCAGCAGCTTAGTCCCCGGGGAGCTGTTTTTT
- | TRBJ2-7 | - | TRBV27 | CASSLGGWYEQYF | TGTGCCAGCAGTTTAGGGGGCTGGTACGAGCAGTACTTC
- | TRBJ2-1 | - | TRBV5-1 | CASSGSIVSNEQFF | TGCGCCAGCAGCGGCTCCATTGTCAGCAATGAGCAGTTCTTC
TRBD2 | TRBJ2-3 | once | TRBV14 | CASSLSGSWGGTQYF | TGTGCCAGCAGCCTTAGCGGGAGTTGGGGTGGTACGCAGTATTTT
TRBD1 | TRBJ2-7 | - | TRBV14 | CASRDSGQDEQYF | TGTGCCAGCAGGGACTCCGGACAGGACGAGCAGTACTTC
TRBD1 | TRBJ2-7 | - | TRBV2 | CAGGQVPYEQYF | TGTGCCGGGGGACAGGTACCCTACGAGCAGTACTTC
- | TRBJ2-2 | - | TRBV9 | CASSPFTPFAGELFF | TGTGCCAGCAGCCCATTCACCCCTTTCGCCGGGGAGCTGTTTTTT
- | TRBJ2-7 | - | TRBV28 | CASSLAQYLYEQYF | TGTGCCAGCAGCCTCGCCCAATATTTATACGAGCAGTACTTC
- | TRBJ2-2 | - | TRBV5-6 | CASSVGSGRTTGELFF | TGTGCCAGCAGCGTGGGTTCAGGCCGGACCACCGGGGAGCTGTTTTTT